Reported below is one TCR beta chain. This entry belongs to a study of blood T cell repertoires in COVID-19. Living in 24 US areas, the participants were between about 18 and 90 years of age. This CDR3 has 12 amino acids. Trimming took off 7 bases at V and 7 bases at J, with 10 bases between the two ends. Authors' analysis steps: Quantification of nucleated cells was approximated via reference gene primer amplification. Sequenced by immunoSEQ multiplex PCR; TCRdb stores in-frame clones only, minus some. That table furnishes V, J and clone size, whereas the DNA furnished D and trimming. The sample shows over 350,000 clones, approximately 93% of them seen only once.

Sequencing was done on a sample of PBMCs or T cells enriched from blood (not recorded which). This TCR derives from a woman in her thirties or forties who had been exposed to COVID-19. The rearrangement uses TRBV12-3 or TRBV12-4 and TRBJ2-2; possibly TRBD1 for D (6 bases). The CDR3: CASKGVHGELFF. The CDR3 bases are TGTGCCAGCAAGGGGGTTCACGGGGAGCTGTTTTTT.